The 7 T cell receptor beta chains below come from one sample, sequenced in a study of type 1 and type 2 diabetes patients. Amplification started from genomic DNA. Multiplex PCR with 30 forward and 13 reverse primers amplified the TCR beta CDR3. TCRdb itself ran the multiplex PCR reads through MiXCR, one entry per CDR3 protein. This table has 280,000 or so distinct CDR3 sequences, around 47% appearing once. Sequencing was carried out using peripheral blood mononuclear cells (PBMCs). These receptors all come from a man in his late teens or twenties with type 2 diabetes.

The sample holds a few counts of this clonotype. The chain uses TRBV4-2 and TRBJ2-5, with TRBD2 identical over 9 bases. CDR1 is LGHNA, CDR2 YNFKEQ, per germline. Trimming took 0 bases from V and 2 from J; bases not matched to a gene: 4. CDR3 length: 16 residues. CDR3 sequence: CASSQERAGGQETQYF. The DNA of the CDR3 is TGTGCCAGCAGCCAAGAGAGGGCGGGAGGGCAAGAGACCCAGTACTTC.

This clonotype was picked up a small number of times. The gene calls are TRBV20-1 and TRBJ2-1, with 9 bases lining up with TRBD2. Trimming removed 6 bases from V and 6 bases from J; junction bases left unmatched: 15. The CDR3 length is 16 residues. Germline CDR1 is DFQATT and CDR2 is SNEGSKA (reference sequence). The CDR3 DNA sequence: TGCAGTGCCACCGTGATTAGCGGGAGAAGCGGCAATGAGCAGTTCTTC. It yields the protein CSATVISGRSGNEQFF.

V usage is TRBV11-3 and J usage is TRBJ2-1; TRBD2 agrees at 8 bases. Germline-derived CDR1 and CDR2 are SGHNT and YENEEA. After removal of 5 bases from V and 6 bases from J, the junction contained 3 bases not matched to a gene. There are 13 residues in the CDR3. Here the CDR3 DNA reads TGTGCCAGCAGCGCCGGGGGGGCCAATGAGCAGTTCTTC. Its protein is CASSAGGANEQFF.

This chain joins TRBV14 and TRBJ2-7; 8 positions match TRBD2. With V trimmed by 5 bases and J by 5 bases, 23 bases remained unmatched. Germline-derived CDR1 and CDR2 are SGHDN and FVKESK. This CDR3 spans 19 amino acids. CDR3 region: CASSLYELSGGPPCDEQYF. In DNA form, the CDR3 reads TGTGCCAGCAGCTTGTATGAACTGAGCGGGGGCCCCCCGTGCGACGAGCAGTACTTC.

The V gene is TRBV9, the J gene TRBJ1-5, with 7 bases that match TRBD1. V shed 5 bases and J 6 bases; nucleotides not matched to a gene: 11. The CDR3 runs to 15 residues. Germline CDR1 reads SGDLS; CDR2 reads YYNGEE. The CDR3: CASSRTGTAIQPQHF. CDR3 nucleotide sequence: TGTGCCAGCAGTAGGACCGGGACAGCGATTCAGCCCCAGCATTTT.

This clonotype showed up just a few times. The chain combines TRBV12-3 or TRBV12-4 with TRBJ1-1; D is undetermined. The length of the CDR3 is 14 residues. The V and J ends lost 1 base and 4 bases respectively, with 10 bases between them. The CDR3 sequence is CASSLDAYGTEAFF. As DNA, the CDR3 is TGTGCCAGCAGTTTAGATGCGTACGGCACTGAAGCTTTCTTT.

The V gene is TRBV27, the J gene TRBJ2-7; TRBD2 matches 9 bases. After removal of 5 bases from V and 8 bases from J, the junction contained 16 bases not matched to a gene. CDR1 is MNHEY and CDR2 is SMNVEV in the germline V gene (reference sequence). CDR3 length: 16 amino acids. The CDR3 DNA is TGTGCCAGCAGTACCGGGCGGGCTAGCGGGAAGCAAAAGCAGTACTTC. Its translation: CASSTGRASGKQKQYF.